This section outlines one T cell receptor beta chain sequence together with its context. The sample is drawn from a study of HIV-infected patients and healthy controls. Germline CDR1 and CDR2: SGHTA and FQGNSA. The CDR3 is made up of 15 amino acids. V was clipped by 1 base and J by 0 bases, with 7 bases between them. Roughly three months, about 14 weeks, into antiretroviral therapy, follow-up blood was collected. All unsorted peripheral T cells were captured because whole blood was used without fractionation. Around 0.5 ug RNA was reverse transcribed with alpha and beta constant-region primers. Alpha and beta chain libraries were made separately by chain-specific third strand synthesis with multiplexing indices. TCRdb analysed the 5' RACE reads with MiXCR anew, one entry per CDR3 protein. The table records a few thousand distinct CDR3 sequences, over 8% of them present only once.

The V and J genes are TRBV7-2 and TRBJ1-3; D gene ambiguous. This receptor was obtained from an adult with HIV infection. The input for sequencing was blood, taken during antiretroviral therapy. CDR3 sequence (DNA): TGTGCCAGCAGCTTAGAGGGCCTCTCTGGAAACACCATATATTTT. Its protein is CASSLEGLSGNTIYF.